The present entry profiles one T cell receptor (beta chain) with its context. The specificity of this receptor is unknown. Nothing much larger sits one base from this clone, and base qualities are not available. The data derive from a study of OX40 agonist ivuxolimab in advanced cancers. Study-wide context: Ivuxolimab was a fully human IgG2 agonistic monoclonal antibody targeting the costimulatory receptor OX40 (CD134). The point of sequencing TCRbeta in the periphery was to test whether ivuxolimab changed TCR sequence diversity and drove clonal T-cell expansion. Intravenous ivuxolimab was administered to patients every 2 weeks at six dose levels: 0.01, 0.1, 0.3, 1.5, 3 and 10 mg/kg. Of the roughly 50 dose-escalation patients, hepatocellular carcinoma was present in around 19, melanoma in some 15, renal cell carcinoma in 9 and head and neck cancer in 9. Partial responses were achieved by three dose-escalation patients, of whom one had hepatocellular carcinoma and two had cutaneous melanoma. Patients were allowed to have had prior anti-PD-1, anti-PD-L1 or anti-CTLA-4 therapy, and around 40% of the dose-escalation patients had previously received checkpoint inhibitors. The dose-escalation cohort was about 86% male with a mean age of 60 years, ranging from about 20 to 80. The paper covers the monotherapy dose-escalation part of the phase I ivuxolimab trial, which included N = 52 patients.

Genomic DNA was extracted from sorted cells for sequencing of the TCRbeta CDR3 region. TCRbeta CDR3 regions were sequenced using the immunoSEQ Assay. Held by TCRdb, this immuneACCESS table contains in-frame sequences only and omits some clones. Under half of the omission traces to an unresolved V gene where checked; the cause of the rest is unknown. Recorded for this sample are approximately 58,000 clones; approximately 81% of them occurred a single time. The ten largest clones represent about 3% of the sample. General conclusions and limits of the study: Low levels of normalized T-cell clonal expansion were also seen in some patients who did not respond. Clonal expansion of both CD4+ and CD8+ blood T cells was observed from baseline to week 6 at doses 0.1 to 3.0 mg/kg. After ivuxolimab, expanded clones were on average more numerous among CD8+ T cells than among CD4+ T cells. In the 0.1-3.0 mg/kg groups, partial responders had among the lowest normalized peripheral clonal expansion, particularly in CD8+ T cells. The antigen specificity of the clonally expanded peripheral T cells was not determined.

The trial excluded patients who had a history of autoimmune disease or who were on systemic immunosuppression. Peripheral blood for TCR sequencing was drawn from every dose cohort at baseline, at cycle 4 day 1 and at cycle 7 day 1. Samples came from an open-label, multicenter, first-in-human phase I dose-escalation trial of ivuxolimab. The trial enrolled adults with locally advanced or metastatic head and neck squamous cell, hepatocellular, melanoma or renal cell carcinoma. CD4+ and CD8+ T cells were sorted separately from peripheral blood before TCR sequencing. Based on the germline V gene, the CDR1 and CDR2 sequences are SGHTA and FQGNSA. V and J are trimmed by 2 bases and 6 bases, and the gene matches miss 8 bases of the junction. The CDR3 goes from the cysteine to the phenylalanine over 15 residues. CDR3 DNA is the only sequence kept; it has 45 bases, read in frame from the first base.

The starting material was CD4+ or CD8+ T cells sorted from blood, obtained in a trial of the OX40 agonist ivuxolimab. This clonotype originated in an adult with an advanced solid tumor such as melanoma, head and neck, liver or kidney cancer. The V gene is TRBV7-2 and the J gene is TRBJ2-7, with 9 bases in between that match TRBD2. The nucleotides read TGTGCCAGCAGCTTAAGGCTGGGACTAGCTGCCGAGCAGTACTTC. It translates to CASSLRLGLAAEQYF.